The sample holds a few counts of the clone carrying this T cell receptor beta chain. Its antigen is undetermined. This specimen belongs to a study of T cells after yellow fever vaccination. Study results and caveats: In post-booster samples, most primary-vaccination clones reappeared (approximately 95% CD4, 70% to 90% CD8).

One entry per CDR3 protein, called by TCRdb with MiXCR from the 5' RACE reads. Among approximately 350,000 distinct CDR3 sequences listed, around 10% were seen once. There are 11 residues in the CDR3. Germline V gene data show CDR1 as SEHNR and CDR2 as FQNEAQ (reference sequence). V lost 5 bases, J lost 15 bases, and 14 bases lay in between. The source was PBMCs, collected on the day of the first yellow fever vaccination. The chain joins TRBV7-9 to TRBJ2-1, with a possible D match to TRBD2 (5 bases). The sequence was collected from a man aged 18 to 29 who received the YFV17D yellow fever vaccine. The CDR3 loop reads CASSTRGEGFF. The DNA for the CDR3 is TGTGCCAGCAGCACTCGGGGAGAGGGGTTCTTC.